This T cell receptor beta chain was sequenced in a study of neurological immune-mediated disorders. Time point given: longitudinal time-point 3. Germline CDR1 reads SGHDN; CDR2 reads FVKESK. The ends were cut back, 0 bases at V and 3 bases at J, with 7 bases in the middle. CDR3 length: 14 residues. This clonotype has more than one count but fewer than ten. One entry per CDR3 protein, called by TCRdb with MiXCR from the 5' RACE reads. The sample shows approximately 85,000 distinct CDR3 sequences, 3.5% to 5.5% of them seen only once. The source material was PBMCs. The chain combines TRBV14 with TRBJ2-3, with D uncertain. The receptor's source is a woman between 55 and 75 years old with multiple sclerosis. The chain's CDR3 is CASSQELLTDTQYF. The CDR3 nucleotides read TGTGCCAGCAGCCAAGAGTTGCTGACAGATACGCAGTATTTT. The variable domain in full, completed from reference TRBV14 and TRBJ2-3, reads EAGVTQFPSHSVIEKGQTVTLRCDPISGHDNLYWYRRVMGKEIKFLLHFVKESKQDESGMPNNRFLAERTGGTYSTLKVQPAELEDSGVYFCASSQELLTDTQYFGPGTRLTVL.